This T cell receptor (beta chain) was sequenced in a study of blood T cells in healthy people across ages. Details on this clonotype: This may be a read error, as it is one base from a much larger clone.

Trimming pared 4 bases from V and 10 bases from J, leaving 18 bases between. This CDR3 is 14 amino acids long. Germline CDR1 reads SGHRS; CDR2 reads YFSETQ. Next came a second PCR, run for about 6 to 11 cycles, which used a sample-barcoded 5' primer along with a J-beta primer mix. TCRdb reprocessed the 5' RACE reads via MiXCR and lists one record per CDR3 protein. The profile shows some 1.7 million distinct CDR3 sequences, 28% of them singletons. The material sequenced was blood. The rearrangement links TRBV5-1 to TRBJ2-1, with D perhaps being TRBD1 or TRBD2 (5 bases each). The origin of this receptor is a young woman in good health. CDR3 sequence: CASSPRVQGDEQFF. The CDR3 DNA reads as TGCGCCAGCAGCCCCCGGGTGCAAGGGGACGAGCAGTTCTTC.